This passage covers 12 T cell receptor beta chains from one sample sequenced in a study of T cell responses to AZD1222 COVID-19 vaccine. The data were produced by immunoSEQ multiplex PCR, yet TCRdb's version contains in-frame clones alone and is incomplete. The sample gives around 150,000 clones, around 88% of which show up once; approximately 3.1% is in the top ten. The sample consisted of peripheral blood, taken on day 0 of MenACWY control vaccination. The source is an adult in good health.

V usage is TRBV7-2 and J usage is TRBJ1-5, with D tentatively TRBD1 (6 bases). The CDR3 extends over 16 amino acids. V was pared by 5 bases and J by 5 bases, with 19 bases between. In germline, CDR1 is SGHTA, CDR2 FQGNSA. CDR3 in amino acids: CASSLYPRDKYQPQHF. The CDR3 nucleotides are TGTGCCAGCAGCCTTTACCCCCGGGACAAGTATCAGCCCCAGCATTTT.

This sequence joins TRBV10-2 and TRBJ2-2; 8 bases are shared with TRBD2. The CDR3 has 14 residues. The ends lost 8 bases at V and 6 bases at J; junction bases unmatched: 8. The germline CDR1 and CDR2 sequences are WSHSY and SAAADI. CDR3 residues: CASEGTSIPGELFF. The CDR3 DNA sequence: TGCGCCAGCGAGGGGACTAGTATCCCCGGGGAGCTGTTTTTT.

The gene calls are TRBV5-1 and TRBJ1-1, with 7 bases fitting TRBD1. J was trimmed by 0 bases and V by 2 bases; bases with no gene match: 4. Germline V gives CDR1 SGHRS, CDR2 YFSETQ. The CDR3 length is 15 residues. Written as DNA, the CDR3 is TGCGCCAGCAGCTTAGGGACAGCCTTGAACACTGAAGCTTTCTTT. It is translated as CASSLGTALNTEAFF.

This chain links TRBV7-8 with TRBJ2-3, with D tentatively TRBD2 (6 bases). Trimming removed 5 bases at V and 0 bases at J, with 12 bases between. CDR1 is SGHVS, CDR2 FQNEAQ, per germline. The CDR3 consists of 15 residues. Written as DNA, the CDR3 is TGTGCCAGCAGCGGAGGGGTCAGTAGCACAGATACGCAGTATTTT. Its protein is CASSGGVSSTDTQYF.

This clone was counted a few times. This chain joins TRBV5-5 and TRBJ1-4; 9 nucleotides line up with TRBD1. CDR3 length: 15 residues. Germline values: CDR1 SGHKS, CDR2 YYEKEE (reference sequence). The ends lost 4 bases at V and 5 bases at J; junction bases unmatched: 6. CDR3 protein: CASSPPGTGNEKLFF. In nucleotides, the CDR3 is TGTGCCAGCAGCCCCCCCGGGACAGGGAATGAAAAACTGTTTTTT.

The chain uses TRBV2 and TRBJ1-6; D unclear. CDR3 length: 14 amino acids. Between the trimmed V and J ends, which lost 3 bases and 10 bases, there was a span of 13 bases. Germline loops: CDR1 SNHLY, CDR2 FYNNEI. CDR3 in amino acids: CASSEVTGESPLHF. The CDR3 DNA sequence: TGTGCCAGCAGTGAGGTCACGGGAGAATCACCCCTCCACTTT.

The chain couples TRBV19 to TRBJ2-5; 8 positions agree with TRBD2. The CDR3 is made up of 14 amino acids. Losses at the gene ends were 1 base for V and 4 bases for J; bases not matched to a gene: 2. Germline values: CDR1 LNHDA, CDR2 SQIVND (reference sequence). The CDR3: CASSIAGGIETQYF. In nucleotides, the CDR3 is TGTGCCAGTAGTATAGCGGGGGGGATAGAGACCCAGTACTTC.

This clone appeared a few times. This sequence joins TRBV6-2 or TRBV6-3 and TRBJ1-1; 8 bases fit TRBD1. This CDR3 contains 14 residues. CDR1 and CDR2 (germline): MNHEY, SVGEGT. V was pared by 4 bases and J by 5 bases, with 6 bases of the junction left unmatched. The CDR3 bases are TGTGCCAGCAGTTCCGGACAGGGAAAGACTGAAGCTTTCTTT. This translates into CASSSGQGKTEAFF.

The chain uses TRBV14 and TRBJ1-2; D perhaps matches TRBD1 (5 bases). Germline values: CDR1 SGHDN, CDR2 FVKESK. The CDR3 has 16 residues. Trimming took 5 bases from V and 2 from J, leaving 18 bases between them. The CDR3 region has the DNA TGTGCCAGCAGCTACGGACCGGGACTGATAAACTATGGCTACACCTTC. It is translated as CASSYGPGLINYGYTF.

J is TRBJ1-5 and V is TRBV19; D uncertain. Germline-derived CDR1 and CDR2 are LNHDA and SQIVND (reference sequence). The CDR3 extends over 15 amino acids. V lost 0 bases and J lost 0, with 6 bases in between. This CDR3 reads CASSIEGTSNQPQHF. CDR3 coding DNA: TGTGCCAGTAGTATAGAAGGTACTAGCAATCAGCCCCAGCATTTT.

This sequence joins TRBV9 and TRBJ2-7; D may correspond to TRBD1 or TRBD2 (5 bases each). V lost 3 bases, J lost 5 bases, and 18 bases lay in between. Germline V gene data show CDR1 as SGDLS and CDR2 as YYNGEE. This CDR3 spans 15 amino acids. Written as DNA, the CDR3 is TGTGCCAGCAGCGCCCACGGGACCCCGAGGAACGAGCAGTACTTC. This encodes CASSAHGTPRNEQYF.

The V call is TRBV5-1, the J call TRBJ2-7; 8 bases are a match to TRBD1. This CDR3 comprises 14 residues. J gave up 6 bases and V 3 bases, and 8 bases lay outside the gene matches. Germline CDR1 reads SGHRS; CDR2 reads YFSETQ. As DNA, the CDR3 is TGCGCCAGCAGCTATGGACAGGGTTTGGGCGAGCAGTACTTC. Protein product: CASSYGQGLGEQYF.